This paragraph covers one T cell receptor beta chain sequence. The entry originates in a study of preoperative IRX-2 immunotherapy in early breast cancer. Treatment specified: preoperative locoregional IRX-2 cytokine immunotherapy. Preoperative locoregional IRX-2 cytokine immunotherapy was tested in the phase Ib source study. The J segment lost 8 bases and the V segment lost 5 bases, leaving 8 bases of the junction unmatched. The V gene's germline CDR1 is MNHGY and CDR2 SAAAGT. The CDR3 length is 13 residues. The protocol was immunoSEQ multiplex PCR, while the TCRdb copy is restricted to in-frame clones and leaves out a portion. The sample records 75,000 to 100,000 clones, 86% being singletons.

The chain combines TRBV6-8 with TRBJ1-2, with 7 bases matching TRBD1. The material sequenced was tumor tissue, taken after IRX-2 immunotherapy. The TCR originated in a human donor with breast cancer. The CDR3 bases are TGTGCCAGCAGTCAGGGGGGGGCGCGCGGCTACACCTTC. Amino acids: CASSQGGARGYTF.